The clone carrying this TCR beta chain was detected only once. The germline CDR1 and CDR2 sequences are MDHEN and SYDVKM. The CDR3 runs 13 residues. V lost 3 bases, J lost 4 bases, and 10 bases lay in between. These data originate in a study of blood T cell repertoires in COVID-19. As originally analysed: Estimates of nucleated cell counts were drawn from the amplification of reference gene primers. The assay was immunoSEQ multiplex PCR, and TCRdb's table has in-frame clones only and misses some. The V and J calls and clone size come from that table; D and trimming were worked out from the DNA. The sample carries about 310,000 clones, about 88% recorded once. Either two negative PCRs, clearance, or symptom resolution qualified Cohort 3 donors as recovered.

The chain recombines TRBV28 with TRBJ2-7; D might be TRBD1 (5 bases). The sequencing input was PBMCs or T cells enriched from blood (not recorded which). This sequence was found in a woman aged 35 to 49 who had recovered from COVID-19. For the CDR3, the DNA is TGTGCCAGCAGTTTGTTGACAGAGTACGAGCAGTACTTC. Translation: CASSLLTEYEQYF.